This T cell receptor (beta chain) was obtained from a study of blood T cell repertoires in COVID-19. Study-level background: Samples of COVID-19 (acute and convalescent) were obtained from the United States, Italy and Spain. The cDNA or gDNA used as material had been derived from T cells, B-cell-depleted T cells, or PBMCs.

Germline CDR1 reads SGHTA; CDR2 reads FQGNSA. The CDR3 length is 15 residues. Losses at the gene ends were 3 bases for V and 10 bases for J; bases not matched to a gene: 11. In the authors' workflow: Scientists estimated how many nucleated cells there were by amplifying reference gene primers. Profiled with immunoSEQ multiplex PCR; TCRdb holds only in-frame clones, not every one. The D gene and trimming were derived from the DNA, and the V and J assignments and clone size from that table. The table has roughly 200,000 clones, roughly 78% seen once; the top ten hold approximately 3%. The receptor comes from a woman aged 80 or older with active or convalescent COVID-19. V gene TRBV7-2 combines with J gene TRBJ2-1; 8 nucleotides line up with TRBD2. The specimen was peripheral blood. The CDR3 is CASSLRRGVMGEQFF. The CDR3 DNA is TGTGCCAGCAGCTTGAGGCGGGGGGTAATGGGAGAGCAGTTCTTC.